These 5 T cell receptor beta chains share one sample of origin, sequenced in a study of OX40 agonist ivuxolimab in advanced cancers. Profiled with immunoSEQ multiplex PCR; TCRdb holds only in-frame clones, not every one. The sample carries about 69,000 clones, roughly 92% recorded once. The sequenced sample was CD4+ or CD8+ T cells sorted from blood, obtained in a trial of the OX40 agonist ivuxolimab. These receptors came from an adult with an advanced solid tumor such as melanoma, head and neck, liver or kidney cancer.

The chain couples TRBV28 to TRBJ2-7; 12 bases are a match to TRBD2. The CDR3 covers 15 residues. Germline CDR1 and CDR2: MDHEN and SYDVKM. V was clipped by 6 bases and J by 2 bases; unmatched bases: 5. As DNA, the CDR3 is TGTGCCAGCAGAACCCGGACTAGCGGGACCTACGAGCAGTACTTC. Translated: CASRTRTSGTYEQYF.

This clone was seen only a few times. The genes are TRBV6-5 and TRBJ2-1, with TRBD2 matching 10 bases. CDR1 and CDR2 from the germline V gene are MNHEY and SVGAGI. The V and J ends lost 6 bases and 5 bases, in that order; junction bases with no gene match: 7. CDR3 length: 15 amino acids. CDR3 region: CASRPGLAMNNEQFF. CDR3 DNA: TGTGCCAGCAGGCCGGGACTAGCGATGAACAATGAGCAGTTCTTC.

The rearrangement joins TRBV19 to TRBJ2-7; unclear D gene. The germline V gene encodes CDR1 LNHDA and CDR2 SQIVND (reference sequence). This CDR3 spans 13 amino acids. V gave up 0 bases and J gave up 6 bases, with 9 bases separating them. Here the CDR3 DNA reads TGTGCCAGTAGTATAGAGGTCCCCTCCGAGCAGTACTTC. Amino acid sequence: CASSIEVPSEQYF.

The chain carries TRBV6-6 and TRBJ1-2; unclear D gene. The CDR3 is 10 amino acids. From germline, CDR1 is MNHNY and CDR2 SVGAGI (reference sequence). Trimming shortened V by 6 bases and J by 8 bases, and 7 bases separated the two germline ends. The CDR3 nucleotides are TGTGCCAGCAGCGGCGGAGGCTACACCTTC. Translating gives CASSGGGYTF.

CDR3 nucleotide sequence: TGTGCCTGGAGGGGTGGCCTAGCGGGTTACAATGAGCAGTTCTTC. Amino acids: CAWRGGLAGYNEQFF. This rearrangement joins TRBV30 to TRBJ2-1; 8 bases fit TRBD2. Per germline, CDR1 GTSNPN and CDR2 SVGIG (reference sequence). The junction had 8 bases not matched to a gene; V was cut back by 3 bases and J by 4 bases. The CDR3 is made up of 15 amino acids.